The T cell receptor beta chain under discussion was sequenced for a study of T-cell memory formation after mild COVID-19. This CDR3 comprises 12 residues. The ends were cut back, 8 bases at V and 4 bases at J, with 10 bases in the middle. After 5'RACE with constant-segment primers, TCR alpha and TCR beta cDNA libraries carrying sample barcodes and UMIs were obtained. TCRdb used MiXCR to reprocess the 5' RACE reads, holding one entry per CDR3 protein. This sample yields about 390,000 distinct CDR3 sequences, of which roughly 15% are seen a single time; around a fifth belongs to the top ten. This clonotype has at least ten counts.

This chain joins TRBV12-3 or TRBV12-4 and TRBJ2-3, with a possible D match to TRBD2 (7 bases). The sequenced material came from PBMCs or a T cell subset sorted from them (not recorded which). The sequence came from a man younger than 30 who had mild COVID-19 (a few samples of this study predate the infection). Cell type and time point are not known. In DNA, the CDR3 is TGTGCCAGCGGGGGGGCCCCAGATACGCAGTATTTT. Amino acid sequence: CASGGAPDTQYF.